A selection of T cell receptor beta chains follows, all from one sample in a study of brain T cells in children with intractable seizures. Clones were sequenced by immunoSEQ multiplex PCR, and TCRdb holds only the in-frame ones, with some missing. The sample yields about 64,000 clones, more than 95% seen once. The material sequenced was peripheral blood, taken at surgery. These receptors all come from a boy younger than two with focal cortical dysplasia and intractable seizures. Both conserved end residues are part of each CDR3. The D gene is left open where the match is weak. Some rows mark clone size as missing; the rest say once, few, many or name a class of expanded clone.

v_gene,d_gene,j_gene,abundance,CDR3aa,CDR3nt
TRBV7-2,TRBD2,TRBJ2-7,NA,CASSLSGTSGSIYEQYF,TGTGCCAGCAGCTTAAGTGGGACTAGCGGGAGTATCTACGAGCAGTACTTC
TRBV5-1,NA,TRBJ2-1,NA,CASSPPRGVNEQFF,TGCGCCAGCAGCCCTCCGAGGGGGGTCAATGAGCAGTTCTTC
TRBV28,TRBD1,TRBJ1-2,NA,CASSPETGVYGYTF,TGTGCCAGCAGTCCAGAGACAGGGGTCTATGGCTACACCTTC
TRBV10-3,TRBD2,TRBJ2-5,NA,CAISKRGGETQYF,TGTGCCATCAGTAAGCGGGGGGGAGAGACCCAGTACTTC
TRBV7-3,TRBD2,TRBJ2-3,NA,CASSYGTSGRSAQYF,TGTGCCAGCAGTTACGGGACTAGCGGGAGAAGTGCGCAGTATTTT
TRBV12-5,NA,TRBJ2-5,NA,CASGPQGETQYF,TGTGCTAGTGGTCCCCAGGGAGAGACCCAGTACTTC
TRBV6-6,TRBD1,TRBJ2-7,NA,CASTRDRGEYEQYF,TGTGCCAGCACCCGGGACAGGGGGGAATACGAGCAGTACTTC
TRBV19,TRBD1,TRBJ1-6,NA,CASSIDRATNSPLHF,TGTGCCAGTAGTATTGACAGGGCGACGAATTCACCCCTCCACTTT
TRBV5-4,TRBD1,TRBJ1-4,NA,CASSLVGQGAGKLFF,TGTGCCAGCAGCTTGGTTGGACAGGGAGCCGGAAAACTGTTTTTT
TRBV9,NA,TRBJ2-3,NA,CASSVVLADTQYF,TGTGCCAGCAGCGTAGTACTAGCAGATACGCAGTATTTT
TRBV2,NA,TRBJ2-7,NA,CASSEGVTPPRDF,TGTGCCAGCAGTGAAGGGGTGACGCCCCCACGGGACTTC
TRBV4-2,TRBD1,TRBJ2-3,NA,CASSPPSRDSLHF,TGTGCCAGCAGCCCTCCCTCCCGGGACAGTCTACATTTT
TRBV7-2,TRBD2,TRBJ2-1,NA,CASSPRTSGGRGQFF,TGTGCCAGCAGCCCTCGGACTAGCGGGGGCAGGGGGCAGTTCTTC
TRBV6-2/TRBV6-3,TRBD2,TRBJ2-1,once,CASSLNHLAGGPYNEQFF,TGTGCCAGCAGCTTAAACCACTTAGCGGGAGGGCCTTACAATGAGCAGTTCTTC
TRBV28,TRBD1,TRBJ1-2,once,CASSLSGQAIWGYGYTF,TGTGCCAGCAGTTTATCCGGACAGGCTATCTGGGGCTATGGCTACACCTTC
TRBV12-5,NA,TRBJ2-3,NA,CASGLGNRGILSDTQYF,TGTGCTAGTGGTTTGGGAAATAGAGGGATTTTGTCAGATACGCAGTATTTT
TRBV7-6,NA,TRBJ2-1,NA,CASSPPEGFYNEQFF,TGTGCCAGCAGCCCGCCTGAGGGCTTCTACAATGAGCAGTTCTTC
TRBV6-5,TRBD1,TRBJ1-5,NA,CASSLQGGQPQHF,TGTGCCAGCAGCCTCCAGGGGGGTCAGCCCCAGCATTTT
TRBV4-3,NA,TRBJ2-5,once,CASSQDKGSQYF,TGCGCCAGCAGCCAAGATAAGGGATCCCAGTACTTC
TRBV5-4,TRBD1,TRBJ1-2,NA,CASSLDRGGYTF,TGTGCCAGCAGCTTGGACAGGGGTGGCTACACCTTC
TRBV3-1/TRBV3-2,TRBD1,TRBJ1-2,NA,CASRPAGTASNYGYTF,TGTGCCAGCAGACCCGCCGGGACAGCATCTAACTATGGCTACACCTTC
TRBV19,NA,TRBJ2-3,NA,CASSIRAATSTDTQYF,TGTGCCAGTAGTATTAGGGCGGCCACTAGCACAGATACGCAGTATTTT
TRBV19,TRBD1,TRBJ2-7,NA,CASSRARDSIYEQYF,TGTGCCAGTAGTAGAGCCCGGGACAGTATCTACGAGCAGTACTTC
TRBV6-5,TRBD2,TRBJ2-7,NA,CASYQRGSYTYEQYF,TGTGCCAGCTACCAGCGGGGGTCCTATACCTACGAGCAGTACTTC
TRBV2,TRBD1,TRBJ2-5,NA,CASSKTGLQETQYF,TGTGCCAGCAGTAAGACAGGGCTCCAAGAGACCCAGTACTTC
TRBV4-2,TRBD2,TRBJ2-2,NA,CASSQGLAEYTGELFF,TGTGCCAGCAGCCAAGGACTAGCGGAATACACCGGGGAGCTGTTTTTT
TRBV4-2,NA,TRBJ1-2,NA,CASSPSVDSYGYTF,TGTGCCAGCAGCCCCTCTGTGGACAGCTATGGCTACACCTTC
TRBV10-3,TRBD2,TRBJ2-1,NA,CAISESTGTSGAHNEQFF,TGTGCCATCAGTGAGTCGACCGGGACTAGCGGGGCTCATAATGAGCAGTTCTTC
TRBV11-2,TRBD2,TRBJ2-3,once,CASSTSGRVVVTDTQYF,TGTGCCAGCAGCACCAGCGGGAGGGTGGTTGTAACAGATACGCAGTATTTT
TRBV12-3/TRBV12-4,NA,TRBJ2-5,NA,CASSLGARETQYF,TGTGCCAGCAGCTTGGGGGCTAGGGAGACCCAGTACTTC
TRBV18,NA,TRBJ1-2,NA,CASSPRQEGYGYTF,TGTGCCAGCTCACCCCGACAGGAGGGCTATGGCTACACCTTC
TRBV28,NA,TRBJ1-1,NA,CASSSGTPGAFF,TGTGCCAGCAGTTCCGGGACCCCTGGGGCTTTCTTT
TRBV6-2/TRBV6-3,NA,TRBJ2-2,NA,CASSPDRGRLDNTGELFF,TGTGCCAGCAGCCCCGATAGGGGACGGCTCGACAACACCGGGGAGCTGTTTTTT
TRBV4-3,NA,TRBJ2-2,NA,CASSPERINTGELFF,TGCGCCAGCAGCCCGGAGCGGATAAACACCGGGGAGCTGTTTTTT
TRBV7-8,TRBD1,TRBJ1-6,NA,CASSQTGYNSPLHF,TGTGCCAGCAGCCAGACAGGGTATAATTCACCCCTCCACTTT
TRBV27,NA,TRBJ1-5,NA,CASSSYSNQPQHF,TGTGCCAGCAGTTCATATAGCAATCAGCCCCAGCATTTT
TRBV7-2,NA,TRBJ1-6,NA,CASSLQGPFYNSPLHF,TGTGCCAGCAGCTTACAGGGACCTTTTTATAATTCACCCCTCCACTTT
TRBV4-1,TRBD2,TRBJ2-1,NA,CASSQVLAGVNEQFF,TGCGCCAGCAGCCAAGTACTAGCGGGAGTCAATGAGCAGTTCTTC
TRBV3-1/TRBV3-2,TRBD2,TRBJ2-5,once,CASSQDTPAGQETQYF,TGTGCCAGCAGCCAAGATACCCCAGCGGGACAAGAGACCCAGTACTTC
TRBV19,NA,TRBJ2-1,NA,CASSMRRNSYNEQFF,TGTGCCAGTAGTATGAGGCGGAACTCCTACAATGAGCAGTTCTTC
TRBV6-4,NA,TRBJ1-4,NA,CASSDGSRAEGAEKLFF,TGTGCCAGCAGTGACGGAAGCAGGGCCGAAGGGGCGGAAAAACTGTTTTTT
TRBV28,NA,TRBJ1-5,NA,CASTPRQPNQPQHF,TGTGCCAGCACCCCGCGGCAGCCCAATCAGCCCCAGCATTTT